A selection of T cell receptor beta chains follows, all from one sample in a study of blood T cell repertoires in COVID-19. Sequencing was performed with immunoSEQ multiplex PCR; in TCRdb, only in-frame clones are kept and a portion is missing. Of around 140,000 clones detected, around 88% appear once; the ten largest clones hold more than 3.5%. Sequencing input: peripheral blood. These receptors all come from a man in his 60s with COVID-19, enrolled during active disease. CDR3s include the opening cysteine and the closing phenylalanine or tryptophan. The order of the fields is D gene, J gene, clone size, V gene, CDR3 protein, CDR3 DNA. A D gene is named only where the DNA matches it firmly. Not every row has a clone size; where given, it reads once, few, many or a size class.

D gene: NA
J gene: TRBJ1-3
clone size: NA
V gene: TRBV3-1/TRBV3-2
CDR3 protein: CASSQDRGRATIYF
CDR3 DNA: TGTGCCAGCAGCCAAGACCGAGGCAGGGCCACCATATATTTT

D gene: NA
J gene: TRBJ1-4
clone size: NA
V gene: TRBV5-4
CDR3 protein: CASSLAGQGNEKLFF
CDR3 DNA: TGTGCCAGCAGCCTTGCTGGTCAGGGTAATGAAAAACTGTTTTTT

D gene: TRBD2
J gene: TRBJ2-4
clone size: NA
V gene: TRBV6-5
CDR3 protein: CASSYLAGGAKNIQYF
CDR3 DNA: TGTGCCAGCAGTTACTTAGCGGGGGGCGCCAAAAACATTCAGTACTTC

D gene: NA
J gene: TRBJ2-3
clone size: NA
V gene: TRBV4-3
CDR3 protein: CASSQDRLGPPGSDTQYF
CDR3 DNA: TGCGCCAGCAGCCAAGATCGTCTTGGCCCGCCAGGGTCAGATACGCAGTATTTT

D gene: NA
J gene: TRBJ2-1
clone size: NA
V gene: TRBV20-1
CDR3 protein: CSATLGNEQFF
CDR3 DNA: TGCAGTGCTACCCTAGGCAATGAGCAGTTCTTC

D gene: NA
J gene: TRBJ1-3
clone size: NA
V gene: TRBV5-4
CDR3 protein: CASSLSGSGNTIYF
CDR3 DNA: TGTGCCAGCAGCTTGTCGGGGTCTGGAAACACCATATATTTT

D gene: NA
J gene: TRBJ1-5
clone size: NA
V gene: TRBV6-1
CDR3 protein: CASSEMSRVRNQPQHF
CDR3 DNA: TGTGCCAGCAGTGAGATGAGCAGGGTGCGAAATCAGCCCCAGCATTTT

D gene: TRBD1
J gene: TRBJ2-3
clone size: NA
V gene: TRBV11-1
CDR3 protein: CASSHRGSSTDTQYF
CDR3 DNA: TGTGCCAGCAGCCACAGGGGCTCTAGCACAGATACGCAGTATTTT

D gene: NA
J gene: TRBJ1-2
clone size: NA
V gene: TRBV6-2/TRBV6-3
CDR3 protein: CASSYSPGSLYGYTF
CDR3 DNA: TGTGCCAGCAGTTACAGCCCGGGTTCCCTCTATGGCTACACCTTC

D gene: TRBD1
J gene: TRBJ1-3
clone size: NA
V gene: TRBV18
CDR3 protein: CASSPLGQGHSGNTIYF
CDR3 DNA: TGTGCCAGCTCACCACTAGGACAGGGGCACTCTGGAAACACCATATATTTT

D gene: TRBD1
J gene: TRBJ1-2
clone size: once
V gene: TRBV7-8
CDR3 protein: CASSSRTGNAEGYTF
CDR3 DNA: TGTGCCAGCAGCTCGCGGACAGGGAATGCAGAAGGCTACACCTTC

D gene: NA
J gene: TRBJ1-1
clone size: NA
V gene: TRBV10-1
CDR3 protein: CASSEQQNTEAFF
CDR3 DNA: TGCGCCAGCAGTGAACAACAGAACACTGAAGCTTTCTTT

D gene: NA
J gene: TRBJ1-1
clone size: NA
V gene: TRBV19
CDR3 protein: CASRETRYGEAFF
CDR3 DNA: TGTGCCAGTAGGGAGACTCGTTACGGGGAAGCTTTCTTT

D gene: NA
J gene: TRBJ1-6
clone size: NA
V gene: TRBV7-2
CDR3 protein: CASSPPTGFMSPLHF
CDR3 DNA: TGTGCCAGCAGCCCCCCGACAGGTTTTATGTCACCCCTCCACTTT

D gene: NA
J gene: TRBJ2-6
clone size: NA
V gene: TRBV5-6
CDR3 protein: CASSWRPGEGASGANVLTF
CDR3 DNA: TGTGCCAGCAGCTGGCGTCCAGGTGAAGGGGCCTCTGGGGCCAACGTCCTGACTTTC

D gene: NA
J gene: TRBJ2-1
clone size: NA
V gene: TRBV6-5
CDR3 protein: CASTEGPQRHNEQFF
CDR3 DNA: TGTGCCAGCACCGAAGGTCCCCAGCGACACAATGAGCAGTTCTTC

D gene: TRBD1
J gene: TRBJ1-1
clone size: NA
V gene: TRBV30
CDR3 protein: CAWSVDRGSNTEAFF
CDR3 DNA: TGTGCCTGGAGTGTAGACAGGGGGAGTAACACTGAAGCTTTCTTT

D gene: NA
J gene: TRBJ2-2
clone size: NA
V gene: TRBV30
CDR3 protein: CAWNGGNTGELFF
CDR3 DNA: TGTGCCTGGAACGGGGGGAACACCGGGGAGCTGTTTTTT

D gene: NA
J gene: TRBJ1-1
clone size: NA
V gene: TRBV12-3/TRBV12-4
CDR3 protein: CASCEQMNTEAFF
CDR3 DNA: TGTGCCAGCTGTGAACAGATGAACACTGAAGCTTTCTTT

D gene: NA
J gene: TRBJ2-7
clone size: NA
V gene: TRBV6-5
CDR3 protein: CASREYEQYF
CDR3 DNA: TGTGCCAGCAGAGAGTACGAGCAGTACTTC

D gene: NA
J gene: TRBJ1-5
clone size: NA
V gene: TRBV18
CDR3 protein: CASSRTRGGNQPQHF
CDR3 DNA: TGTGCCAGCTCACGCACGCGGGGGGGCAATCAGCCCCAGCATTTT

D gene: NA
J gene: TRBJ1-2
clone size: NA
V gene: TRBV24-1
CDR3 protein: CATSDTRGGYTF
CDR3 DNA: TGTGCCACCAGTGATACCCGGGGTGGCTACACCTTC

D gene: TRBD2
J gene: TRBJ2-5
clone size: NA
V gene: TRBV6-5
CDR3 protein: CASSYTSGGARETQYF
CDR3 DNA: TGTGCCAGCAGTTACACTAGCGGGGGGGCGCGAGAGACCCAGTACTTC

D gene: TRBD2
J gene: TRBJ2-2
clone size: NA
V gene: TRBV29-1
CDR3 protein: CSAAGSGANTGELFF
CDR3 DNA: TGCAGCGCTGCTGGGAGCGGGGCGAACACCGGGGAGCTGTTTTTT